The source of this T cell receptor beta chain is a study of cytomegalovirus exposure and HLA in healthy donors. Amplification used 60 Vbeta primers and 13 Jbeta primers. The assay was immunoSEQ multiplex PCR, and TCRdb's table has in-frame clones only and misses some. Here the sample table reports 96,000 or so clones. This clonotype was obtained from a girl under 18 in good health and CMV-seropositive. The sequencing input was PBMCs.

CDR3 bases: TGTGCCAGCAGGCCCCCAGGGGCGGAAGAGCAGTACGTC. It translates to CASRPPGAEEQYV. The rearrangement joins TRBV5-4 to TRBJ2-7; D might be TRBD1 (6 bases). This CDR3 is 13 amino acids long. CDR1 and CDR2 (germline): SGHNT, YYREEE (reference sequence). V was trimmed by 5 bases and J by 7 bases, leaving 16 bases between them.